This T cell receptor beta chain was recovered during a study of CD8 T cells in ankylosing spondylitis. In this sample, this clonotype turned up a few times. The antigen remains unidentified. Overall study findings and caveats: The authors reported significant enrichment of disease-linked clones in matched ankylosing spondylitis synovial fluid. Disease-linked clones displayed a CD8+ phenotype and appeared relatively rarely in peripheral blood.

One entry per CDR3 protein, called by TCRdb with MiXCR from the 5' RACE reads. The table shows about 140,000 distinct CDR3 sequences, with 7.5% to 9.5% occurring only once. CDR3 length: 12 amino acids. V was pared by 3 bases and J by 5 bases, with 11 bases between. CDR1 and CDR2 (germline): DFQATT, SNEGSKA (reference sequence). The sequence derives from a male donor with ankylosing spondylitis. This rearrangement joins TRBV20-1 to TRBJ2-7; a weak D match, TRBD1 (5 bases). The specimen sequenced was synovial fluid, either unsorted or a sorted T cell fraction (not recorded which). The DNA for the CDR3 is TGCAGTGCTAGCGGCAGGGTGAACGAGCAGTACTTC. It encodes CSASGRVNEQYF.